This entry lists 6 T cell receptor beta chains sequenced from one sample in a study of cytotoxic CD8 clonotypes in ibrutinib-treated CLL. Profiling relied on immunoSEQ multiplex PCR, and the TCRdb table lists in-frame clones only, not all of them. The table records some 29,000 clones, 70% to 80% of them present only once. Sequenced here: PBMCs, sampled after 36 months of ibrutinib treatment. These receptor sequences come from a human donor with chronic lymphocytic leukemia.

This clone was observed a single time. The chain has TRBV19 and TRBJ2-1; 7 bases line up with TRBD1. V trimming: 4 bases; J trimming: 5 bases; junction bases outside the gene matches: 8. Germline V lookup: CDR1 LNHDA, CDR2 SQIVND (reference sequence). This CDR3 has 15 residues. In DNA form, the CDR3 reads TGTGCCAGTAGTACCCCGAGGACAGGTAACAATGAGCAGTTCTTC. It is translated as CASSTPRTGNNEQFF.

This sequence joins TRBV5-1 and TRBJ2-2; D gene ambiguous. The germline V and J ends were trimmed by 0 bases and 5 bases, with 11 bases remaining between them. CDR3 length: 15 amino acids. Looked up from germline, CDR1 is SGHRS and CDR2 is YFSETQ. The DNA of the CDR3 is TGCGCCAGCAGCTTGGGGCAAAGTATTACCGGGGAGCTGTTTTTT. Translation: CASSLGQSITGELFF.

The chain recombines TRBV6-6 with TRBJ2-7; no firm D call. The germline CDR1 and CDR2 sequences are MNHNY and SVGAGI (reference sequence). CDR3 length: 14 residues. V was pared by 7 bases and J by 0 bases, with 13 bases between. CDR3 amino acids: CASIQDVNSYEQYF. For the CDR3, the DNA is TGTGCCAGCATTCAAGACGTGAACTCCTACGAGCAGTACTTC.

This clone occurred a few times. This rearrangement joins TRBV9 to TRBJ2-1; 8 nucleotides line up with TRBD1. The germline gives CDR1 SGDLS, CDR2 YYNGEE. CDR3 length: 13 amino acids. The J segment lost 10 bases and the V segment lost 3 bases, leaving 6 bases of the junction unmatched. In DNA, the CDR3 is TGTGCCAGCAGCGGACAGGGGCAGTCGGAGCAGTTCTTC. Translating it yields CASSGQGQSEQFF.

The chain joins TRBV5-1 to TRBJ2-5; TRBD1 might be the D (5 bases). The CDR3 covers 15 residues. Trimming cost V 1 base and J 0 bases, with 10 bases left between them. Germline CDR1 SGHRS, CDR2 YFSETQ. The DNA for the CDR3 is TGCGCCAGCAGCTTGATTAGGGGTGACCAAGAGACCCAGTACTTC. Translating it yields CASSLIRGDQETQYF.

The V gene is TRBV19, the J gene TRBJ1-2, with a tentative D call TRBD1 (5 bases). The germline V gene encodes CDR1 LNHDA and CDR2 SQIVND (reference sequence). Trimming cost V 3 bases and J 13 bases, with 18 bases left between them. The CDR3 is 13 residues long. Here the CDR3 reads CASSIASVGERTF. CDR3 sequence (DNA): TGTGCCAGTAGTATCGCCTCGGTGGGGGAACGCACCTTC.